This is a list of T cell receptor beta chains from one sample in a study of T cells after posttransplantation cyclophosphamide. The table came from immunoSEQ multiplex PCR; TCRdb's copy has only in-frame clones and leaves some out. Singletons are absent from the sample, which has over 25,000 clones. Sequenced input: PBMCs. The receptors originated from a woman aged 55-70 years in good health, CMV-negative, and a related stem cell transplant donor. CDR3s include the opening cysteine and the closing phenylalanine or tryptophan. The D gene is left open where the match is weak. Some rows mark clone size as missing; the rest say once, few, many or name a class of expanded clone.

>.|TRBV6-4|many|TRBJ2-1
CASSDRAYNEQFF
TGTGCCAGCAGTGACCGAGCATACAATGAGCAGTTCTTC
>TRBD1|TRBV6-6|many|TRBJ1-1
CASSSLDRGFTEAFF
TGTGCCAGCAGTTCCCTAGACAGGGGGTTTACTGAAGCTTTCTTT
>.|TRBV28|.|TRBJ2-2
CASSSWTMNTGELFF
TGTGCCAGCAGTTCTTGGACTATGAACACCGGGGAGCTGTTTTTT
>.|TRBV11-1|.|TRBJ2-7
CASSEDRFSYEQYF
TGTGCCAGCAGCGAAGACAGGTTTTCCTACGAGCAGTACTTC
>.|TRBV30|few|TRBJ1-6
CAWSAGNNSPLHF
TGTGCCTGGAGTGCAGGGAATAATTCACCCCTCCACTTT
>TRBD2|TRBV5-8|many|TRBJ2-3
CASSLGTNTDTQYF
TGTGCCAGCAGCTTAGGGACTAACACAGATACGCAGTATTTT
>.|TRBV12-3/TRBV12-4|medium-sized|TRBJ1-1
CASSSRGNTEAFF
TGTGCCAGCAGTTCCAGGGGGAACACTGAAGCTTTCTTT
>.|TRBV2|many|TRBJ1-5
CASSTAGDSNQPQHF
TGTGCCAGCAGCACAGCCGGGGATAGCAATCAGCCCCAGCATTTT
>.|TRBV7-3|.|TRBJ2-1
CASSQGSYNEQFF
TGTGCCAGCAGCCAGGGTTCCTACAATGAGCAGTTCTTC
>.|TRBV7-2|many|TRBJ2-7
CASSTRVSYEQYF
TGTGCCAGCAGCACCCGGGTGTCCTACGAGCAGTACTTC
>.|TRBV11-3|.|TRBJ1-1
CASRLRQGTMNTEAFF
TGTGCAAGTCGCTTGCGGCAGGGGACAATGAACACTGAAGCTTTCTTT
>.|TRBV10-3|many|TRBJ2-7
CAISQTVEQYF
TGTGCCATCAGTCAGACAGTCGAGCAGTACTTC
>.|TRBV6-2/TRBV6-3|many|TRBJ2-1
CASSWTIGPGDGRSYNEQFF
TGTGCCAGCAGCTGGACTATTGGCCCAGGAGACGGCCGCTCCTACAATGAGCAGTTCTTC
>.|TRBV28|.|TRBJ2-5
CASSFQGGPQETQYF
TGTGCCAGCAGTTTCCAGGGTGGGCCACAAGAGACCCAGTACTTC
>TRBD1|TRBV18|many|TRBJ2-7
CASSRDSSYEQYF
TGTGCCAGCTCACGGGACAGCTCCTACGAGCAGTACTTC
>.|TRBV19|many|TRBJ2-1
CASRLTAYNEQFF
TGTGCCAGTAGGCTGACAGCGTACAATGAGCAGTTCTTC
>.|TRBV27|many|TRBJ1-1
CASSLYRDTEAFF
TGTGCCAGCAGTTTATACAGGGACACTGAAGCTTTCTTT
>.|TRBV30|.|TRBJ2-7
CAWSGQGYEQYF
TGTGCCTGGAGTGGCCAGGGCTACGAGCAGTACTTC
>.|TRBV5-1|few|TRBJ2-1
CASSLASRASYNEQFF
TGCGCCAGCAGCTTGGCCTCGAGGGCCTCCTACAATGAGCAGTTCTTC
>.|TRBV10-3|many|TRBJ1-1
CAISESTAFEAFF
TGTGCCATCAGTGAGTCGACAGCTTTTGAAGCTTTCTTT
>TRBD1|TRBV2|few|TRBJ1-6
CASSEQGAPNSPLHF
TGTGCCAGCAGTGAACAGGGGGCACCTAATTCACCCCTCCACTTT
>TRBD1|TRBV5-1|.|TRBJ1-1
CASSAGQGLNTEAFF
TGCGCCAGCAGCGCGGGACAGGGCCTTAACACTGAAGCTTTCTTT
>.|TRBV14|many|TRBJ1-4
CASSPAGINNEKLFF
TGTGCCAGCAGCCCGGCAGGAATTAATAATGAAAAACTGTTTTTT
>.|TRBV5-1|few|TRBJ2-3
CASSLGTSGLDTQYF
TGCGCCAGCAGCTTGGGGACCAGCGGCCTAGATACGCAGTATTTT
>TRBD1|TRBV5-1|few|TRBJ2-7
CASSKDPDRDKQYF
TGCGCCAGCAGCAAGGATCCCGACAGGGACAAGCAGTACTTC
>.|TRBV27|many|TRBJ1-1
CASSPLGGGMNTEAFF
TGTGCCAGCAGTCCACTCGGCGGGGGAATGAACACTGAAGCTTTCTTT
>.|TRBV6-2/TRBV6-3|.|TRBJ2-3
CASSGAGAARDTQYF
TGTGCCAGCAGTGGGGCGGGGGCAGCGCGAGATACGCAGTATTTT
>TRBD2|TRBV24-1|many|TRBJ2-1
CATSDPQAGESLNEQFF
TGTGCCACCAGTGATCCTCAGGCGGGAGAGTCGTTGAATGAGCAGTTCTTC
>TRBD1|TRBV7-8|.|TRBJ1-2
CASSPARDRTHGYTF
TGTGCCAGCAGCCCGGCCCGGGACAGGACCCATGGCTACACCTTC
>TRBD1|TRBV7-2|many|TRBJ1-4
CASSADRVGEKLFF
TGTGCCAGCAGCGCCGACAGGGTCGGTGAAAAACTGTTTTTT
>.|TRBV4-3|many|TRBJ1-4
CASSQEGRTVNEKLFF
TGCGCCAGCAGCCAAGAAGGCAGGACAGTTAATGAAAAACTGTTTTTT
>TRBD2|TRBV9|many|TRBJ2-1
CASSVGSSGFNEQFF
TGTGCCAGCAGCGTAGGATCTAGCGGGTTCAATGAGCAGTTCTTC
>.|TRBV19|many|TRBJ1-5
CASSMGSLYSNQPQHF
TGTGCCAGTAGTATGGGCAGCCTCTATAGCAATCAGCCCCAGCATTTT
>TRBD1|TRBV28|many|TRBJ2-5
CASRPPGTGSETQYF
TGTGCCAGCAGACCCCCCGGGACAGGGAGCGAGACCCAGTACTTC
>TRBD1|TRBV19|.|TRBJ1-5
CASRRDRAANQPQHF
TGTGCCAGTAGAAGGGACAGGGCAGCTAATCAGCCCCAGCATTTT
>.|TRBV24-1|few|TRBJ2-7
CATSASGTRTPRQYF
TGTGCCACCAGTGCATCCGGGACAAGGACGCCCAGACAGTACTTC
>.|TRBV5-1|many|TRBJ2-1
CASSQATTSSHNEQFF
TGCGCCAGCAGCCAAGCCACCACTAGCAGCCACAATGAGCAGTTCTTC
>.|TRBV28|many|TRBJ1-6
CASSFWIGLSPLHF
TGTGCCAGCAGTTTTTGGATTGGACTTTCACCCCTCCACTTT
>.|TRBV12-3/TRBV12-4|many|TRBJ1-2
CASSLQGYGYTF
TGTGCCAGCAGTTTACAGGGCTATGGCTACACCTTC
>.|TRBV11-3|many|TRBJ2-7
CASSHRYEGNF
TGTGCCAGCAGCCACAGGTACGAGGGGAACTTC
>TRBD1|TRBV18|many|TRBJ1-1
CASSPERQGAGGTEAFF
TGTGCCAGCTCACCCGAGAGACAGGGGGCTGGAGGCACTGAAGCTTTCTTT
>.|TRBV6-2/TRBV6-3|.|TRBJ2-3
CASLDPLRRAPRNTDTQYF
TGTGCCAGCTTAGACCCCCTTAGAAGGGCACCCCGTAACACAGATACGCAGTATTTT
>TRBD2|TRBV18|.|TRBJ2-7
CASSGDLSSYEQYF
TGTGCCAGCAGCGGGGACCTGTCCTCCTACGAGCAGTACTTC
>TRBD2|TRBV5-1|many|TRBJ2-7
CASSMTAGSYEQYF
TGCGCCAGCAGCATGACAGCGGGGTCCTACGAGCAGTACTTC
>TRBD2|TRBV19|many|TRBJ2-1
CASSISRTSGPSYNEQFF
TGTGCCAGTAGTATTTCGCGGACTAGCGGGCCCTCCTACAATGAGCAGTTCTTC
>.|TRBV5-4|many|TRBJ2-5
CASSRNGAGETQYF
TGTGCCAGCAGCCGCAACGGCGCGGGTGAGACCCAGTACTTC
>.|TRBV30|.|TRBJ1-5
CAWSVTVNQPQHF
TGTGCCTGGAGTGTTACAGTGAATCAGCCCCAGCATTTT
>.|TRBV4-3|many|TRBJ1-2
CASSQDPRGGYTF
TGCGCCAGCAGCCAAGATCCGCGGGGGGGCTACACCTTC
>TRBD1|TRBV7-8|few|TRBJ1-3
CASSLGDRGGGNTIYF
TGTGCCAGCAGCTTAGGGGACAGGGGGGGTGGAAACACCATATATTTT
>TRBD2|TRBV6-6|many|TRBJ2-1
CASTLLAVSEQFF
TGTGCCAGCACCCTACTAGCGGTCAGTGAGCAGTTCTTC
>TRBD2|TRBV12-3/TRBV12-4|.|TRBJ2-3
CASRGSGAGKDTQYF
TGTGCCAGCAGGGGAAGTGGAGCGGGAAAAGATACGCAGTATTTT
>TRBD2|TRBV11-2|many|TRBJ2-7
CASSLSRTSGGASYEQYF
TGTGCCAGCAGCTTATCACGGACTAGCGGGGGGGCCTCCTACGAGCAGTACTTC
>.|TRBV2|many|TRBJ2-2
CASSAEGTGELFF
TGTGCCAGCAGTGCGGAAGGGACCGGGGAGCTGTTTTTT